This T cell receptor (beta chain) emerged from a study of blood T cell repertoires in COVID-19. At the level of the study: In each case, the material was cDNA or gDNA derived from T cells, B-cell-depleted T cells, or PBMCs.

V lost 2 bases and J 8 bases, leaving 12 bases between the germline ends. Looked up from germline, CDR1 is MRHNA and CDR2 is SNTAGT. This CDR3 is built from 13 residues. Authors' analysis steps: Estimation of nucleated cell counts was performed using reference gene primer amplification. This table comes from immunoSEQ multiplex PCR, and its TCRdb copy is limited to in-frame clones, with some not included. D and trimming come from the DNA, and the V and J calls and clone size come from that table. The sample lists 140,000 to 150,000 clones; 80% to 90% were seen once. The sequenced material came from peripheral blood. This receptor was identified in a human donor in a cohort sampled during active COVID-19. V is TRBV6-4 and J is TRBJ1-2; D perhaps matches TRBD1 (6 bases). The CDR3, as DNA: TGTGCCAGCAGTGACACGGGGGGCCTAGGCTACACCTTC. Protein: CASSDTGGLGYTF.